Reported below is one T cell receptor beta chain. Its specificity is unknown. The data are from a study of vaccination effects on CD4 cells after COVID-19. Study outcomes and limitations: From healthy vaccinees, only 1 of 255 vaccine-induced clones also reacted to common cold coronaviruses. In the study, convalescent patients were few, and early post-infection timepoints were absent.

The CDR3 consists of 15 residues. The germline V gene encodes CDR1 MGHRA and CDR2 YSYEKL. The V gene end was trimmed by 2 bases and the J gene end by 1 base; junction bases not matched to a gene: 4. Clones were sequenced by immunoSEQ multiplex PCR, and TCRdb holds only the in-frame ones, with some missing. In the table there are tens of thousands of clones, under 70% of which are singletons. Sequencing was preceded by expansion of antigen-specific CD4+ T cells with viral peptide pools in the ViraFEST assay. Following an approximately eleven-day culture, CD4+ T cells were purified. People in the vaccine group had not been infected with SARS-CoV-2 before, and their nucleocapsid antibodies were negative. The authors replaced half the medium with IL-2 medium on days 3 and 7.

Here the sequenced sample was CD4+ T cells from PBMCs cultured with SARS-CoV-2 spike peptides, taken before COVID-19 vaccination. The receptor was isolated from a human donor who received a COVID-19 vaccine. The V gene is TRBV4-1, the J gene TRBJ1-1; the match to TRBD1 covers 7 bases. CDR3 bases: TGCGCCAGCAGCCAACGACAGGGTGGGAACACTGAAGCTTTCTTT. It codes for CASSQRQGGNTEAFF.